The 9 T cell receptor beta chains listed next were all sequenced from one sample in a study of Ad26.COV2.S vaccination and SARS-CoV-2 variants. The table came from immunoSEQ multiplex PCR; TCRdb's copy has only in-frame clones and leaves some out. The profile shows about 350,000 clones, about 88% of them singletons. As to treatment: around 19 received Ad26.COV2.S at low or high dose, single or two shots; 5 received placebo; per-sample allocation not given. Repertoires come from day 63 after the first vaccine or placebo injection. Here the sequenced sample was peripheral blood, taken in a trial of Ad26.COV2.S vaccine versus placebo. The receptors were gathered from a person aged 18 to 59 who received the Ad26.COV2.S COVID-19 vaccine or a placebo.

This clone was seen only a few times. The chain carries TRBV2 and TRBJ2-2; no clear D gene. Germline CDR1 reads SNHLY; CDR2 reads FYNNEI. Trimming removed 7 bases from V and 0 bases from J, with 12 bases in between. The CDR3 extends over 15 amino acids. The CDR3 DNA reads TGTGCCAGCACCGACGCTAGGACGAACACCGGGGAGCTGTTTTTT. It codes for CASTDARTNTGELFF.

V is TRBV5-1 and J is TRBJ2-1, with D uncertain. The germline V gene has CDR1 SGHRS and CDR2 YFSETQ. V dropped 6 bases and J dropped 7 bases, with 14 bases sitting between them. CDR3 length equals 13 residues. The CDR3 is CASKKSGLNEQFF. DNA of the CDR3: TGCGCCAGCAAGAAATCGGGCCTAAATGAGCAGTTCTTC.

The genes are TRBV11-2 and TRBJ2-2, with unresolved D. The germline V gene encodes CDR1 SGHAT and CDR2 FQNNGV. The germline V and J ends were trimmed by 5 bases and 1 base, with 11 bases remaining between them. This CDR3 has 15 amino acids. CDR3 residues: CASSPYSRNTGELFF. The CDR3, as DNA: TGTGCCAGCAGCCCCTATAGCAGGAACACCGGGGAGCTGTTTTTT.

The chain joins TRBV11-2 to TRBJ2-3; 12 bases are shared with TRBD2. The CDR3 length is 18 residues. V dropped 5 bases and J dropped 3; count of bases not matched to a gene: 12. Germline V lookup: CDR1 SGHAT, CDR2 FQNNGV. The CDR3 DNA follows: TGTGCCAGCAGCCAACGGACCCTAGCGGGAGGGCTTACAGATACGCAGTATTTT. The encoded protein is CASSQRTLAGGLTDTQYF. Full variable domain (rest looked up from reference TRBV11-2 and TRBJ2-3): EAGVAQSPRYKIIEKRQSVAFWCNPISGHATLYWYQQILGQGPKLLIQFQNNGVVDDSQLPKDRFSAERLKGVDSTLKIQPAKLEDSAVYLCASSQRTLAGGLTDTQYFGPGTRLTVL.

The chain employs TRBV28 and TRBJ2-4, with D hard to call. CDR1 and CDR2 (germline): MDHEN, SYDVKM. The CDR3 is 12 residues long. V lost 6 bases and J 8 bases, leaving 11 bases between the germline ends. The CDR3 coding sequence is TGTGCCAGCAGCCCGTTTATGGACATTCAGTACTTC. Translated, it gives CASSPFMDIQYF.

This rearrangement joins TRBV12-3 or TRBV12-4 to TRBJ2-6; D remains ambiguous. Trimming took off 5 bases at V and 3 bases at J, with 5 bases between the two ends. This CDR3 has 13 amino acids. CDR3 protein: CASSTLGANVLTF. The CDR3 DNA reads TGTGCCAGCAGTACCCTTGGGGCCAACGTCCTGACTTTC.

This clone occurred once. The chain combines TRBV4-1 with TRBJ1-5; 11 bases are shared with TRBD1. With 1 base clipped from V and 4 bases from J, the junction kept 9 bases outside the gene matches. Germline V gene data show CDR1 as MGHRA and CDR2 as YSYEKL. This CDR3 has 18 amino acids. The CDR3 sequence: CASSQVWTGGLLNQPQHF. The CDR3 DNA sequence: TGCGCCAGCAGCCAAGTATGGACAGGGGGCCTATTAAATCAGCCCCAGCATTTT.

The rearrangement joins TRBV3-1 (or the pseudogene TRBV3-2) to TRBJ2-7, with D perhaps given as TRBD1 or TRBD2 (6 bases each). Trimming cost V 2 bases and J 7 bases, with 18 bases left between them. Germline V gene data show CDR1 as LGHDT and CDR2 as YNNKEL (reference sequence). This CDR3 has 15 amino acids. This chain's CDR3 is CASSQLFGQGREQYF. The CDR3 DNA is TGTGCCAGCAGCCAACTCTTTGGGCAGGGGAGGGAGCAGTACTTC.

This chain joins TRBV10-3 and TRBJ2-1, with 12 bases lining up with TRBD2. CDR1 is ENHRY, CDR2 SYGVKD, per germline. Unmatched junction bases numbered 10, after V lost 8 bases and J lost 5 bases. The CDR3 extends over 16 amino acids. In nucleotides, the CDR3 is TGTGCCATCGGACCTAGCGGGGGGGCAGCAAACAATGAGCAGTTCTTC. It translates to CAIGPSGGAANNEQFF.